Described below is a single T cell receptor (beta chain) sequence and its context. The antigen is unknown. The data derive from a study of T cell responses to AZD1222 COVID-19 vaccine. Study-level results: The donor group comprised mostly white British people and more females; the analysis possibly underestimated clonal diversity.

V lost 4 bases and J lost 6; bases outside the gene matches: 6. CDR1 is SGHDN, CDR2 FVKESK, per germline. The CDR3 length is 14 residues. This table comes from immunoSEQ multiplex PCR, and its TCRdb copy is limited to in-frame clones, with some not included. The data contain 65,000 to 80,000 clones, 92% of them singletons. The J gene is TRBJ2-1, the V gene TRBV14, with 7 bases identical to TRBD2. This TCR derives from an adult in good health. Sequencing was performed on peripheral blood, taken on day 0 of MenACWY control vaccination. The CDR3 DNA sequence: TGTGCCAGCAGCCGAGCGGGGAGCCTCAATGAGCAGTTCTTC. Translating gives CASSRAGSLNEQFF.